This T cell receptor beta chain was sequenced in a study of CD4 T cells in relation to SARS-CoV-2 and coronaviruses. Study-level background: ViraFEST: approximately 10-day antigen culture of PBMCs, then TCR beta CDR3 sequencing. The restricting HLA molecule for shared crossreactive spike epitopes was mapped.

Unexposed donor CD4+ T cells date from about 2011-2018, before the COVID-19 pandemic. CD4+ T cells were isolated from the cells after about 11 days of culture. Testing used SARS-CoV-2 S/N and four cold-coronavirus spikes on unexposed-donor CD4+ T cells, cells permitting. Each well had 2 million or so PBMCs in around 5% human AB serum with IL-2. For this clone: Its specificity is unknown.

This CDR3 region has 16 residues. V was pared by 6 bases and J by 2 bases, with 17 bases between. Germline lookup yields CDR1 KGHDR and CDR2 SFDVKD. Generated by immunoSEQ multiplex PCR, the TCRdb table keeps only in-frame clones and is missing some. This sample has 18,000 or so clones, with 74% found just once. The receptor was derived from a human donor in good health. J is TRBJ2-3 and V is TRBV24-1; maybe TRBD1 (7 bases). Sequencing was performed on CD4+ T cells from PBMCs, cultured in vitro. CDR3 nucleotides: TGTGCCACCAGTTTAGGGGGCGCGGGAATCACAGATACGCAGTATTTT. This translates into CATSLGGAGITDTQYF.